A selection of T cell receptor beta chains follows, all from one sample in a study of siplizumab effects on memory and regulatory T cells. Measured with immunoSEQ multiplex PCR; TCRdb has only the in-frame clones, and not every one. The repertoire holds about 97,000 clones, with about 90% as singletons. Sequencing used CD4+ T cells sorted from blood. These TCRs come from a human donor in good health. Both conserved end residues are part of each CDR3. A D gene is named only where the DNA matches it firmly. Size is stated for part of the rows, as once, few or many counts, or as a class when the clone is expanded.

TRBV27	TRBD2	few	TRBJ2-2	TGTGCCAGCAGTCCCTTAGCGGGAGGGTGGACCGGGGAGCTGTTTTTT	CASSPLAGGWTGELFF
TRBV27	TRBD1	NA	TRBJ1-1	TGTGCCAGCAGTTTATCCCTGACAGGGGCGAGCTCGGGTGAAGCTTTCTTT	CASSLSLTGASSGEAFF
TRBV15	TRBD1	NA	TRBJ1-2	TGTGCCACCAGCAGAGCCAAGACAGGGGATTATGGCTACACCTTC	CATSRAKTGDYGYTF
TRBV6-4	TRBD1	NA	TRBJ1-1	TGTGCCAGCAGTGACGGGAGACAGGGGGCCGAAGCTTTCTTT	CASSDGRQGAEAFF
TRBV28	NA	once	TRBJ1-3	TGTGCCACCACTCTCGGCGGGGGGATCGCTGGAAACACCATATATTTT	CATTLGGGIAGNTIYF
TRBV9	NA	NA	TRBJ2-7	TGTGCCAGCAGCGTAAAGGTTGGTGGAGCCGTCGAGCAGTACTTC	CASSVKVGGAVEQYF
TRBV9	TRBD2	NA	TRBJ2-3	TGTGCCAGCAGCGTCGAAGGGGCTAGCGGGGGTGATACGCAGTATTTT	CASSVEGASGGDTQYF
TRBV18	NA	NA	TRBJ2-2	TGTGCCAGCTCACCAAGGACCGGGGAGCTGTTTTTT	CASSPRTGELFF
TRBV19	NA	NA	TRBJ1-1	TGTGCCAGTAATAAACTAAGGACCGGATGGGACACTGAAGCTTTCTTT	CASNKLRTGWDTEAFF
TRBV5-1	TRBD1	once	TRBJ2-7	TGCGCCAGCAGCGCTCCCAGGACAGGGGAATTTTACGAGCAGTACTTC	CASSAPRTGEFYEQYF
TRBV5-6	NA	NA	TRBJ2-3	TGTGCCAGCACTGGGGCGGCGGGACTCACAGATACGCAGTATTTT	CASTGAAGLTDTQYF
TRBV28	NA	NA	TRBJ1-2	TGTGCCAGCTCCCCGGGACAACATAGTAGTGGCTACACCTTC	CASSPGQHSSGYTF
TRBV5-4	NA	NA	TRBJ1-3	TGTGCCAGCAGCCCACCTTCAGGGGGAAACACCATATATTTT	CASSPPSGGNTIYF
TRBV5-1	NA	NA	TRBJ2-7	TGCGCCAGCAGCTTGGGAGGGCAGGGCCGCCTCTACGAGCAGTACTTC	CASSLGGQGRLYEQYF
TRBV18	NA	NA	TRBJ2-1	TGTGCCAGCTCAGCTTACAATGAGCAGTTCTTC	CASSAYNEQFF
TRBV19	NA	NA	TRBJ2-3	TGTGCCAGTAACTCGCCCCTAGGCCCCGGCTCAGATACGCAGTATTTT	CASNSPLGPGSDTQYF
TRBV28	NA	NA	TRBJ2-1	TGTGCCAGCAGTTCCCTCCAAGGTGGGAGCGCATACAATGAGCAGTTCTTC	CASSSLQGGSAYNEQFF
TRBV6-6	NA	NA	TRBJ2-7	TGTGCCAGCAGTTACCGGGGCCACGAGCAGTACTTC	CASSYRGHEQYF
TRBV7-2	TRBD1	NA	TRBJ1-4	TGTGCCAGCAGCCGACCGGGACAGGGCAATGAAAAACTGTTTTTT	CASSRPGQGNEKLFF
TRBV13	NA	NA	TRBJ2-3	TGTGCCAGCAGCGCAATGACAGGCACAGATACGCAGTATTTT	CASSAMTGTDTQYF